This T cell receptor beta chain was sequenced during a study of shared clonotypes between healthy human individuals. Broader study findings: Naive subsets generally exceeded memory subsets in estimated richness. Tissue TCR repertoires likely differ from these blood-only repertoires.

Profiled with immunoSEQ multiplex PCR; TCRdb holds only in-frame clones, not every one. Altogether 2 million to 2.5 million clones are present, approximately 95% being singletons, with the ten largest covering under 0.45%. On this clone: Antigen: not known.

The CDR3 is made up of 14 amino acids. Trimming removed 5 bases from V and 1 base from J, with 11 bases in between. CDR1 is SEHNR and CDR2 is FQNEAQ in the germline V gene (reference sequence). Sequences were obtained from naive CD4+ T cells from PBMCs. Subset of the sample: CD45RA+ positively selected. This chain joins TRBV7-9 and TRBJ2-5; tentatively, D is TRBD1 (5 bases). The receptor was isolated from a man aged 18 to 30 in good health. Some clones in this sample may be carry-over from other donors' samples. CDR3 sequence: CASSPRQFQETQYF. The CDR3 nucleotides are TGTGCCAGCAGCCCCCGACAGTTCCAAGAGACCCAGTACTTC.